The 11 T cell receptor beta chains given below trace back to one sample, sequenced in a study of shared clonotypes between healthy human individuals. This table comes from immunoSEQ multiplex PCR, and its TCRdb copy is limited to in-frame clones, with some not included. The data contain hundreds of thousands of clones, 90% to 95% of them seen just once; the ten biggest clones take up nearly 25%. Positive CCR7 selection of CD45RO-negative cells yielded the naive CD8 cells, and terminally differentiated effector memory CD45RA+ cells were excluded. Sequenced input: naive CD8+ T cells sorted from blood. These TCRs come from a man aged 30 to 45 in good health.

Of note for this clone: Other DNA sequences in this sample translate to the same CDR3. V usage is TRBV11-2 and J usage is TRBJ2-1; D is undetermined. Germline V gene sequence: CDR1 SGHAT, CDR2 FQNNGV. The V gene lost 6 bases and the J gene lost 7 bases, with 10 bases spanning the gap. The CDR3 has 12 residues. CDR3 amino acids: CASRSGANEQFF. The CDR3 bases are TGTGCCAGCAGGTCGGGTGCGAATGAGCAGTTCTTC. Looking up the rest from reference TRBV11-2 and TRBJ2-1 gives the full variable domain: EAGVAQSPRYKIIEKRQSVAFWCNPISGHATLYWYQQILGQGPKLLIQFQNNGVVDDSQLPKDRFSAERLKGVDSTLKIQPAKLEDSAVYLCASRSGANEQFFGPGTRLTVL.

The chain carries TRBV6-6 and TRBJ2-1; 7 bases fit TRBD1. Germline CDR1 is MNHNY and CDR2 is SVGAGI (reference sequence). V was pared by 1 base and J by 5 bases, with 5 bases of the junction left unmatched. The CDR3 is 15 amino acids. CDR3 sequence reads: CASSYLQGINNEQFF. The CDR3, as DNA: TGTGCCAGCAGTTACTTACAGGGGATAAACAATGAGCAGTTCTTC.

This chain uses TRBV29-1 with TRBJ1-1; the D gene is possibly TRBD1 (6 bases). The CDR3 contains 15 residues. The germline V gene has CDR1 SQVTM and CDR2 ANQGSEA. V dropped 5 bases and J dropped 0 bases, with 16 bases sitting between them. CDR3 DNA: TGCAGCGTTACAGGGAAGAAGGGGTTGAACACTGAAGCTTTCTTT. It encodes CSVTGKKGLNTEAFF.

The V gene is TRBV5-4, the J gene TRBJ2-2, with unresolved D. CDR1 is SGHNT, CDR2 YYREEE, per germline (reference sequence). V dropped 4 bases and J dropped 4 bases, with 20 bases sitting between them. The CDR3 spans 17 residues. CDR3 in DNA: TGTGCCAGCAGCGATAAGACGTGGGCCGTCCCCACCGGGGAGCTGTTTTTT. Residues: CASSDKTWAVPTGELFF. Full variable domain (rest looked up from reference TRBV5-4 and TRBJ2-2): ETGVTQSPTHLIKTRGQQVTLRCSSQSGHNTVSWYQQALGQGPQFIFQYYREEENGRGNFPPRFSGLQFPNYSSELNVNALELDDSALYLCASSDKTWAVPTGELFFGEGSRLTVL.

This chain joins TRBV15 and TRBJ1-1, with 9 positions matching TRBD1. The germline gives CDR1 LNHNV, CDR2 YYDKDF (reference sequence). The V gene end was trimmed by 4 bases and the J gene end by 1 base; junction bases not matched to a gene: 4. CDR3 length: 15 residues. This CDR3 is CATSIRTGENTEAFF. The CDR3 nucleotides are TGTGCCACCAGCATCCGGACAGGGGAGAACACTGAAGCTTTCTTT.

The chain has TRBV4-1 and TRBJ1-1, with TRBD1 matching over 8 bases. The germline CDR1 and CDR2 sequences are MGHRA and YSYEKL. V was clipped by 4 bases and J by 0 bases; unmatched bases: 4. This CDR3 has 15 residues. The CDR3 region is CASSPQGGMNTEAFF. The CDR3 bases are TGCGCCAGCAGCCCACAGGGGGGGATGAACACTGAAGCTTTCTTT.

For the CDR3, the DNA is TGTGCCAGTAACCCCGACAGGGGCTACTATGGCTACACCTTC. Translation: CASNPDRGYYGYTF. V is TRBV19 and J is TRBJ1-2; 8 bases align to TRBD1. Germline-derived CDR1 and CDR2 are LNHDA and SQIVND (reference sequence). Losses at the gene ends were 7 bases for V and 3 bases for J; bases not matched to a gene: 7. This CDR3 region has 14 residues.

The rearrangement uses TRBV5-1 and TRBJ2-7, with D tentatively TRBD1 (6 bases). There are 14 residues in the CDR3. Trimming removed 4 bases at V and 2 bases at J, with 13 bases between. Per the germline V gene, CDR1 is SGHRS and CDR2 is YFSETQ. Here the CDR3 reads CASSLRDITYEQYF. The CDR3 region has the DNA TGCGCCAGCAGCCTCCGGGACATCACCTACGAGCAGTACTTC.

The rearrangement uses TRBV13 and TRBJ1-1, with no clear D. Per germline, CDR1 PRHDT and CDR2 FYEKMQ (reference sequence). The CDR3 sequence is 14 residues long. Trimming shortened V by 2 bases and J by 2 bases, and 9 bases separated the two germline ends. The CDR3 is CASSLYMGNTEAFF. DNA for the CDR3: TGTGCCAGCAGCTTATATATGGGAAACACTGAAGCTTTCTTT.

The V gene is TRBV2, the J gene TRBJ2-7; TRBD1 aligns across 7 bases. V lost 9 bases to trimming and J lost 1 base; unmatched junction nucleotides: 6. The CDR3 loop spans 13 amino acids. CDR1 SNHLY and CDR2 FYNNEI come from the germline V gene. Written as DNA, the CDR3 is TGTGCCAGGGGGACAGAGAGTTCCTACGAGCAGTACTTC. Protein product: CARGTESSYEQYF.

The rearrangement links TRBV14 to TRBJ2-3; 10 nucleotides line up with TRBD2. The germline V gene encodes CDR1 SGHDN and CDR2 FVKESK. V shed 10 bases, J shed 0 bases, and the junction held 1 base outside the gene matches. This CDR3 spans 13 amino acids. CDR3 coding DNA: TGTGCCACTAGCGGGAGTAGCACAGATACGCAGTATTTT. It encodes CATSGSSTDTQYF.